The 17 T cell receptor beta chains listed next were all sequenced from one sample in a study of control samples from healthy donors and cancer patients. Only in-frame clones appear in the TCRdb table, and some are missing; sequencing was by immunoSEQ multiplex PCR. Altogether some 150,000 clones are present, roughly 94% being singletons, with the ten largest covering about an eighth. The sequencing sample was made of blood. These receptors were taken from a man aged 40-49 years in good health.

The chain combines TRBV27 with TRBJ2-1; no definite D call. The CDR3 is 16 residues long. Trimming removed 2 bases at V and 3 bases at J, with 14 bases between. The germline CDR1 and CDR2 sequences are MNHEY and SMNVEV (reference sequence). CDR3 sequence: CASSLDGVGNYNEQFF. The CDR3 DNA reads TGTGCCAGCAGTTTAGATGGAGTGGGCAACTACAATGAGCAGTTCTTC.

This chain joins TRBV6-6 and TRBJ1-1; weak D call: TRBD1 (5 bases). Trimming took 5 bases from V and 5 from J, leaving 12 bases between them. The CDR3 sequence is 13 residues long. The germline V gene encodes CDR1 MNHNY and CDR2 SVGAGI (reference sequence). CDR3 sequence (DNA): TGTGCCAGCAGTAAGGGACGCGGGACTGAAGCTTTCTTT. Translated, it gives CASSKGRGTEAFF.

The genes are TRBV25-1 and TRBJ2-4; 11 bases are a match to TRBD2. The CDR3 is 16 residues long. Losses at the gene ends were 4 bases for V and 4 bases for J; bases not matched to a gene: 6. The V gene's germline CDR1 is MGHDK and CDR2 SYGVNS. CDR3 amino acids: CASSGPGLAVKNIQYF. For the CDR3, the DNA is TGTGCCAGCAGTGGGCCGGGACTAGCGGTAAAAAACATTCAGTACTTC.

The chain has TRBV5-4 and TRBJ2-3, with D maybe TRBD2 (6 bases). With 1 base removed from V and 1 base from J, the gap between germline ends came to 13 bases. CDR1 and CDR2 from the germline V gene are SGHNT and YYREEE (reference sequence). The CDR3 totals 16 residues. The DNA of the CDR3 is TGTGCCAGCAGCTTGAGGGAGGCCTACCGCACAGATACGCAGTATTTT. It specifies CASSLREAYRTDTQYF.

The rearrangement uses TRBV10-2 and TRBJ1-1; TRBD1 might be the D (5 bases). Germline assignment: CDR1 WSHSY and CDR2 SAAADI. The CDR3 runs 13 residues. V shed 7 bases and J shed 4 bases, with 13 bases lying between them. The CDR3 coding sequence is TGCGCCAGCATGGCGGGACTAGGCACTGAAGCTTTCTTT. Translated, it gives CASMAGLGTEAFF.

The count of this clone is one. The chain has TRBV28 and TRBJ2-7; 7 nucleotides line up with TRBD1. Trimming took 6 bases from V and 4 from J; bases not matched to a gene: 9. Germline values: CDR1 MDHEN, CDR2 SYDVKM. CDR3 length equals 14 residues. CDR3 protein: CASSKPQGRYEQYF. The CDR3 DNA reads TGTGCCAGCAGCAAGCCACAGGGGCGGTACGAGCAGTACTTC.

The chain couples TRBV6-5 to TRBJ1-6, with 9 bases that match TRBD1. V gave up 5 bases and J gave up 8 bases; unmatched junction bases: 7. The CDR3 sequence is 15 residues long. Germline values: CDR1 MNHEY, CDR2 SVGAGI. The CDR3 loop reads CASSIRTGVDSPLHF. The CDR3 region has the DNA TGTGCCAGCAGTATTCGGACAGGGGTGGATTCACCCCTCCACTTT.

In its sample, this clone was seen once. The V gene is TRBV7-3, the J gene TRBJ2-3; D tentatively reads TRBD1 or TRBD2 (6 bases each). Germline V lookup: CDR1 SGHTA, CDR2 FQGTGA. V dropped 8 bases and J dropped 5 bases, with 11 bases sitting between them. The length of the CDR3 is 12 residues. The CDR3 bases are TGTGCCAGCCGGGGGCAGGGAGATACGCAGTATTTT. Amino acid sequence: CASRGQGDTQYF.

The rearrangement uses TRBV28 and TRBJ2-2; TRBD2 agrees at 9 bases. This CDR3 is built from 14 residues. Germline CDR1 is MDHEN and CDR2 is SYDVKM. V shed 7 bases and J 4 bases; nucleotides not matched to a gene: 4. The CDR3 region is CASNLAGPTGELFF. The CDR3 DNA reads TGTGCCAGCAACCTAGCGGGACCCACCGGGGAGCTGTTTTTT.

This chain links TRBV5-1 with TRBJ1-1; D gene ambiguous. CDR1 SGHRS and CDR2 YFSETQ come from the germline V gene. The CDR3 consists of 17 residues. V was clipped by 0 bases and J by 1 base, with 16 bases between them. The CDR3 region has the DNA TGCGCCAGCAGCTTGGCCGCCGGGGATTTCGGGAACACTGAAGCTTTCTTT. Encoded protein: CASSLAAGDFGNTEAFF.

The gene calls are TRBV6-1 and TRBJ1-5; D is unclear. The CDR3 has 16 residues. V dropped 2 bases and J dropped 0 bases, with 11 bases sitting between them. Germline V gives CDR1 MNHNS, CDR2 SASEGT. In DNA, the CDR3 is TGTGCCAGCAGTGAAAGAACAGTTTATAGCAATCAGCCCCAGCATTTT. This translates into CASSERTVYSNQPQHF.

V and J are TRBV6-2 or TRBV6-3 and TRBJ1-3; D ambiguous. V dropped 0 bases and J dropped 2 bases, with 5 bases sitting between them. The germline V gene encodes CDR1 MNHEY and CDR2 SVGEGT. There are 14 residues in the CDR3. The CDR3 bases are TGTGCCAGCAGTTACTCGACGGCTGGAAACACCATATATTTT. Its protein product is CASSYSTAGNTIYF.

The chain couples TRBV21-1 to TRBJ2-5. TRBV21-1 is flagged as a pseudogene. CDR3 size: 14 residues. The CDR3 nucleotides read TGTGCCAGCAGCATAGGGGGGCTGAGGGAGACCCAGTACTTC. The encoded protein is CASSIGGLRETQYF.

The chain employs TRBV9 and TRBJ1-6; D is possibly TRBD1 (6 bases). The CDR3 loop spans 16 amino acids. Germline loops: CDR1 SGDLS, CDR2 YYNGEE. V dropped 3 bases and J dropped 7 bases, with 17 bases sitting between them. The CDR3 DNA sequence: TGTGCCAGCAGCGCCGGGACAAGCTTCAAAAATTCACCCCTCCACTTT. Translated, it gives CASSAGTSFKNSPLHF.

In this sample, this clone turned up a few times. The chain carries TRBV7-9 and TRBJ1-2, with TRBD1 matching 9 bases. V lost 3 bases, J lost 4 bases, and 3 bases stayed unmatched. In germline, CDR1 is SEHNR, CDR2 FQNEAQ (reference sequence). The CDR3 contains 14 residues. The CDR3 DNA sequence: TGTGCCAGCAGCTTGACAGGGGGAGCCTATGGCTACACCTTC. It specifies CASSLTGGAYGYTF.

This clone occurred a few times. The CDR3 protein is CASSFKTSGNTIYF. The CDR3 coding sequence is TGTGCCAGCAGCTTCAAGACCTCTGGAAACACCATATATTTT. V gene TRBV13 combines with J gene TRBJ1-3; D is unresolved. Per the germline V gene, CDR1 is PRHDT and CDR2 is FYEKMQ (reference sequence). The CDR3 spans 14 residues. V was shortened by 3 bases and J by 0 bases, with 6 bases between the two germline ends.

V usage is TRBV9 and J usage is TRBJ1-4, with 8 bases fitting TRBD1. The V gene's germline CDR1 is SGDLS and CDR2 YYNGEE. V lost 7 bases, J lost 3 bases, and 8 bases stayed unmatched. The length of the CDR3 is 15 residues. The chain's CDR3 is CASAGQGASNEKLFF. As DNA, the CDR3 is TGTGCCAGCGCCGGGCAGGGGGCTTCTAATGAAAAACTGTTTTTT. Combining the CDR3 with reference TRBV9 and TRBJ1-4 gives the whole variable domain DSGVTQTPKHLITATGQRVTLRCSPRSGDLSVYWYQQSLDQGLQFLIQYYNGEERAKGNILERFSAQQFPDLHSELNLSSLELGDSALYFCASAGQGASNEKLFFGSGTQLSVL.